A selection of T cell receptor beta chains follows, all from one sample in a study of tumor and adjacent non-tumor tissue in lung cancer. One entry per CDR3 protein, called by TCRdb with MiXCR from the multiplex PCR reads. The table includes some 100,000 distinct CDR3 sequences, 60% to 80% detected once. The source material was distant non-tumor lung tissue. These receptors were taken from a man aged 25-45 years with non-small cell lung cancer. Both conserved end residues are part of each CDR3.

CDR3aa: CSVYSGGSYEQYF
v_gene: TRBV29-1

CDR3aa: CASSSTGTSGETQYF
v_gene: TRBV11-2

CDR3aa: CASSTRSGGTLIEQFF
v_gene: TRBV11-3

CDR3aa: CASSTNRGPGTQYF
v_gene: TRBV11-2

CDR3aa: CASSLVADPGEQSF
v_gene: TRBV7-9

CDR3aa: CASSYSGEGAVYEHFF
v_gene: TRBV6-2/TRBV6-3

CDR3aa: CASTLGQEGHYEQYF
v_gene: TRBV5-1

CDR3aa: CASSEFGGGELFF
v_gene: TRBV10-1

CDR3aa: CSAPRLANDEQFF
v_gene: TRBV20-1

CDR3aa: CTARTGVPSPLHF
v_gene: TRBV20-1

CDR3aa: CASSPRAGREDTQYF
v_gene: TRBV7-3

CDR3aa: CVSSEAGVNYDEQFF
v_gene: TRBV6-2/TRBV6-3

CDR3aa: CAFSLSRAEQYF
v_gene: TRBV12-3/TRBV12-4

CDR3aa: CASSPLAGERDTQYF
v_gene: TRBV6-4

CDR3aa: CAGSYSKGARYGYTF
v_gene: TRBV6-5

CDR3aa: CASSRVGQSTEAFF
v_gene: TRBV5-1

CDR3aa: CTSSQLAGGRYNEQFF
v_gene: TRBV4-2

CDR3aa: CSARDAGVNTGELFF
v_gene: TRBV20-1

CDR3aa: CASSLVAGSHTQYF
v_gene: TRBV11-2

CDR3aa: CSARGLQGYQPQQF
v_gene: TRBV20-1